This TCR beta chain was obtained from a study of spatial heterogeneity in lung cancer. The wider study: TCR and UMI combinations that were unique each appeared, on average, more than ten times in raw reads.

Looked up from germline, CDR1 is LNHDA and CDR2 is SQIVND (reference sequence). After removal of 6 bases from V and 3 bases from J, the junction contained 4 bases not matched to a gene. The CDR3 consists of 15 residues. TCRdb recomputed calls from the 5' RACE reads with MiXCR, one row per CDR3 protein. The profile shows roughly 72,000 distinct CDR3 sequences, roughly 8.9% of them singletons. Stated time point: blood at routine non-recurrence follow-up after resection. This clonotype originated in a female donor with early-stage non-small cell lung cancer. The source was PBMCs, collected at follow-up. This chain connects TRBV19 to TRBJ2-7, with 14 positions matching TRBD2. This chain's CDR3 is CASRRGLAGGYEQYF. The CDR3, as DNA: TGTGCCAGTAGGCGCGGACTAGCGGGAGGCTACGAGCAGTACTTC.